One T cell receptor (beta chain) is described in this entry. This clone was counted between two and nine times. Its specific antigen is unknown. No much larger clone is present one base from it, and per-base qualities are unavailable. This sample is drawn from a study of vaccination effects on CD4 cells after COVID-19 (dated by TCRdb to between 2022 and 2023). General notes on the study: Each participant got two doses of an mRNA SARS-CoV-2 vaccine, either BNT162b2 or mRNA-1273. SARS-CoV-2 spike-specific CD4+ TCR repertoires from before and after mRNA vaccination were compared in COVID-19 convalescent patients and in infection-naive vaccine recipients. A total of 9 to 11 COVID-19 convalescent patients and a handful of SARS-CoV-2-naive healthy vaccine recipients were included in the full study. Cultures from other donors in the study were sequenced with the Oncomine TCR Beta short-read assay on an Illumina iSeq 100.

The ViraFEST assay stimulated PBMC with viral peptide pools and then used TCR sequencing to identify antigen-specific CD4+ T cell clonotypes by expansion. After 10 to 11 days of culture, CD4+ T cells were isolated with the EasySep CD4+ T cell isolation kit. Negative nucleocapsid antibody results before and after vaccination confirmed that the healthy vaccine recipients had no prior SARS-CoV-2 infection. Some 2 million PBMC per well were cultured with approximately 10 ug/ml peptides in IMDM containing approximately 4.6% human AB serum, approximately 10 IU/ml IL-2 and gentamicin. On days 3 and 7, half of the culture medium was replaced with fresh IL-2-containing medium. Unless otherwise noted, each peptide stimulation condition was cultured in triplicate wells. Using Ficoll-Paque Plus gradient centrifugation, PBMC were separated from whole blood and then either used fresh or cryopreserved at -140C. The overlapping peptide pools covered the spike proteins of SARS-CoV-2 as well as those of the common cold coronaviruses HCoV-NL63, HCoV-OC43 and HCoV-229E. The QIAamp micro DNA kit was used to extract genomic DNA from the cultured CD4+ T cells.

The germline V gene specifies SGHVS as CDR1 and FQNEAQ as CDR2. The CDR3 starts with the cysteine, ends with the phenylalanine, and has 16 residues. Of all the DNA, just the CDR3 is kept, 48 bases in frame from base 1. The junction carries 20 bases between V and J, which are trimmed by 0 bases and 9 bases respectively. Library prep was done by the immunoSEQ multiplex PCR assay. TCR beta CDR3 sequencing was performed on DNA from the cultured, isolated CD4+ T cells. In the authors' own workflow: The analysis removed non-productive TCR sequences, trimmed reads to the CDR3 region, and retained only CDR3s that were 7 or more amino acids long. The MANAFEST web app was used to identify antigen-specific clonotypes by comparing expansion in peptide wells with expansion in reference cultures. For clones to be considered positive, expansion at FDR<0.05 versus reference and all other wells, an odds ratio above 5, and a frequency above 0.1% in two replicate wells were required. A clonotype was called cross-reactive if it was significantly expanded both in SARS-CoV-2 spike wells and in at least one common cold coronavirus spike condition. Levenshtein distance calculated with the stringdist R package was used to assess CDR3 similarity, and unrooted trees were constructed with ape in R 3.6.1. TCRdb took over this immuneACCESS table, retaining in-frame rearrangements with V and J assigned. Such tables are incomplete; in checked studies, under half of the missing clones stem from an unresolved V gene, and the remainder is unexplained. Clonal size and the V and J genes are those of that table, whereas D and trimming came from the DNA. The sample table lists around 25,000 clones, roughly 80% of them with a count of one. The ten largest clones take up about a tenth of the sample.

What the work shows at the level of the full study, not this receptor alone: The study was limited by a small number of convalescent patients, and early post-infection timepoints were lacking. Among healthy vaccine recipients, nearly all vaccine-induced clones were SARS-CoV-2 mono-reactive, and only 1 of 255 was cross-reactive with common cold coronaviruses. Marked clonal contraction was observed in both infection-induced and vaccine-induced clones at late post-vaccination timepoints, consistent with waning T cell responses.

This TCR was sampled from a human donor who received a COVID-19 vaccine. Sequencing was performed on CD4+ T cells from PBMCs cultured with HCoV-NL63 spike peptides, taken before COVID-19 vaccination. In the paper's terms, the cell subset or site label means: HCoV-NL63 spike overlapping peptide pool stimulation. The chain was built from TRBV7-8 and TRBJ1-2, with an unclear D gene assignment. This receptor has the CDR3 CASSLAPGRLLGRYTF. Read as DNA, the sequence is TGTGCCAGCAGCTTAGCGCCGGGTCGTCTACTAGGTCGCTACACCTTC.